These T cell receptor beta chains were read from a single sample in a study of cytomegalovirus exposure and HLA in healthy donors. Produced via immunoSEQ multiplex PCR; TCRdb's table is partial and in-frame only. The data show 140,000 or so clones, roughly 80% seen once. The sequenced sample was PBMCs. The receptors derive from a female donor in good health and CMV-seronegative. CDR3s include the opening cysteine and the closing phenylalanine or tryptophan. The D gene is left open where the match is weak. The size field is filled for only some rows; it gives once, few, many or a size class.

d_call | clone_size | j_call | v_call | cdr3_aa | cdr3_nt
TRBD2 | NA | TRBJ2-3 | TRBV5-1 | CASSSPGLAGGSDTQYF | TGCGCCAGCAGCTCCCCCGGACTAGCGGGAGGCTCAGATACGCAGTATTTT
NA | NA | TRBJ1-6 | TRBV7-9 | CASSLVSRSDYNSPLHF | TGTGCCAGCAGCTTAGTTTCCCGATCAGACTATAATTCACCCCTCCACTTT
NA | NA | TRBJ1-1 | TRBV27 | CASSLAGPTEAFF | TGTGCCAGCAGTTTAGCAGGGCCCACTGAAGCTTTCTTT
TRBD1 | NA | TRBJ2-7 | TRBV6-1 | CASSEWWGTGGVYEQYF | TGTGCCAGCAGTGAATGGTGGGGGACAGGGGGCGTCTACGAGCAGTACTTC
TRBD1 | NA | TRBJ2-2 | TRBV19 | CASRGTANTGELFF | TGTGCCAGTAGAGGGACAGCAAACACCGGGGAGCTGTTTTTT
TRBD2 | NA | TRBJ2-3 | TRBV5-6 | CASSLRAAGGRDTQYF | TGTGCCAGCAGCTTAAGAGCGGCGGGCGGGAGGGATACGCAGTATTTT
TRBD2 | NA | TRBJ2-3 | TRBV7-9 | CASSSLAGGGDTQYF | TGTGCCAGCAGCTCCCTAGCGGGAGGTGGAGATACGCAGTATTTT
NA | NA | TRBJ2-1 | TRBV2 | CASSETGTQFF | TGTGCCAGCAGTGAAACAGGGACCCAGTTCTTC
NA | NA | TRBJ1-1 | TRBV19 | CASIRSNTEAFF | TGTGCCAGTATTCGTTCCAACACTGAAGCTTTCTTT
TRBD1 | NA | TRBJ1-2 | TRBV7-9 | CASSLGQGPGYTF | TGTGCCAGCAGCTTAGGACAGGGACCTGGCTACACCTTC
NA | NA | TRBJ2-7 | TRBV9 | CASSADLAAYEQYF | TGTGCCAGCAGCGCCGATTTGGCGGCCTACGAGCAGTACTTC
TRBD2 | NA | TRBJ2-3 | TRBV19 | CASRTSGAGDTQYF | TGTGCCAGCCGGACTAGCGGGGCTGGAGATACGCAGTATTTT
NA | NA | TRBJ2-5 | TRBV30 | CAWKVQWETQYF | TGTGCCTGGAAGGTACAGTGGGAGACCCAGTACTTC
NA | NA | TRBJ1-1 | TRBV6-6 | CASSSTGVKKREAFF | TGTGCCAGCAGTTCTACGGGGGTAAAAAAAAGAGAAGCTTTCTTT
NA | NA | TRBJ2-5 | TRBV7-9 | CASSLVEGMVETQYF | TGTGCCAGCAGCTTAGTTGAGGGAATGGTGGAGACCCAGTACTTC
TRBD1 | NA | TRBJ1-6 | TRBV2 | CASTIQGINSPLHF | TGTGCCAGCACCATACAGGGGATTAATTCACCCCTCCACTTT
TRBD1 | NA | TRBJ1-6 | TRBV7-8 | CASSFRDSNSPLHF | TGTGCCAGCAGCTTCCGGGACAGCAATTCACCCCTCCACTTT
TRBD1 | NA | TRBJ2-1 | TRBV5-6 | CASSRGQGPGEQFF | TGTGCCAGCAGCCGGGGACAGGGACCCGGTGAGCAGTTCTTC
TRBD1 | few | TRBJ1-1 | TRBV15 | CATSGDSPNTEAFF | TGTGCCACCAGCGGGGACAGCCCGAACACTGAAGCTTTCTTT
NA | few | TRBJ2-7 | TRBV9 | CASSVGGSSYEQYF | TGTGCCAGCAGCGTAGGAGGCAGTTCCTACGAGCAGTACTTC
TRBD2 | NA | TRBJ2-7 | TRBV27 | CASSLSSTSGAYEQYF | TGTGCCAGCAGTTTATCCTCGACTAGCGGGGCCTACGAGCAGTACTTC
NA | NA | TRBJ1-1 | TRBV7-9 | CASSLGTGGDTFF | TGTGCCAGCAGCTTAGGAACTGGGGGCGACACTTTCTTT
NA | few | TRBJ1-1 | TRBV5-6 | CASSLVQGSGEAFF | TGTGCCAGCAGCTTGGTTCAGGGTTCAGGTGAAGCTTTCTTT
NA | NA | TRBJ2-1 | TRBV2 | CASSPAATYNEQFF | TGTGCCAGCAGTCCGGCAGCGACCTACAATGAGCAGTTCTTC
NA | NA | TRBJ2-5 | TRBV29-1 | CSVEVYRGETQYF | TGCAGCGTTGAAGTTTACCGGGGAGAGACCCAGTACTTC
TRBD1 | NA | TRBJ1-2 | TRBV30 | CAFTGVSNTF | TGTGCCTTCACAGGGGTTTCAAACACCTTC
TRBD2 | NA | TRBJ2-7 | TRBV30 | CAWPTGTSSYEQYF | TGTGCCTGGCCTACCGGGACTAGCTCCTACGAGCAGTACTTC
NA | NA | TRBJ1-1 | TRBV30 | CAWSGGVGAFF | TGTGCCTGGAGTGGGGGAGTTGGGGCTTTCTTT
TRBD2 | NA | TRBJ2-3 | TRBV7-9 | CASSPTPGTSPMDTQYF | TGTGCCAGCAGCCCAACTCCCGGGACTAGCCCCATGGATACGCAGTATTTT
NA | few | TRBJ1-1 | TRBV29-1 | CSVPEAEAFF | TGCAGCGTCCCCGAGGCTGAAGCTTTCTTT